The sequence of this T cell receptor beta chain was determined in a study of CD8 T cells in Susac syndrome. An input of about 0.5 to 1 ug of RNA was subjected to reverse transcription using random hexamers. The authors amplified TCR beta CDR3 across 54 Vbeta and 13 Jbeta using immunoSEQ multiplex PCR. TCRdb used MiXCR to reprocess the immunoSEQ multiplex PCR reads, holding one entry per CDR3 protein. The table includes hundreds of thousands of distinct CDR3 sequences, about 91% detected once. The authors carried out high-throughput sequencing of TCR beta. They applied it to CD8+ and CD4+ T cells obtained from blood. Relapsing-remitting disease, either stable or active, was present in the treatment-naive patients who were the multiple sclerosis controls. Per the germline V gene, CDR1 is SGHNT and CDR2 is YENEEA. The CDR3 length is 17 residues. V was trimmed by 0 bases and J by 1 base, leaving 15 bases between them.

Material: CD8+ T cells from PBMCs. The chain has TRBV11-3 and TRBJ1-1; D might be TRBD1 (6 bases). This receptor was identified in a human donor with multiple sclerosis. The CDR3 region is CASSLDRVGHPNTEAFF. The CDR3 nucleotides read TGTGCCAGCAGCTTAGATCGGGTGGGACACCCGAACACTGAAGCTTTCTTT.